Listed below are T cell receptor beta chains from one sample, sequenced in a study of T cell responses to AZD1222 COVID-19 vaccine. Sequencing used immunoSEQ multiplex PCR; TCRdb keeps in-frame clones, though not all of them. This table has about 140,000 clones, just over 90% appearing once. The input for sequencing was peripheral blood, taken 28 days after the second AZD1222 dose. The receptors here all came from an adult who received the AZD1222 COVID-19 vaccine. Each CDR3 is given with its conserved first and last residue. A D gene is named only where the DNA matches it firmly. Where a row states a size, it is once, few, many or the class of an expanded clone; other rows omit it.

clone_size	v_call	d_call	j_call	cdr3_nt	cdr3_aa
.	TRBV29-1	.	TRBJ1-2	TGCAGCGTGGGCAGCGGGGGGGCTTATGGCTACACCTTC	CSVGSGGAYGYTF
.	TRBV7-6	.	TRBJ1-5	TGTGCCAGCAGCTCCGTGGGGGGGGCTCATCAGCCCCAGCATTTT	CASSSVGGAHQPQHF
.	TRBV5-1	TRBD1	TRBJ1-2	TGCGCCAGCAGCCTCGGACAGGGCTGGGGAGGCTACACCTTC	CASSLGQGWGGYTF
.	TRBV6-7	.	TRBJ2-7	TGTGCCAGCAGTTTCTCCGCGGCCTCCTACGAGCAGTACTTC	CASSFSAASYEQYF
.	TRBV5-6	TRBD1	TRBJ2-7	TGTGCCAGCAGCTTCCTGACAGGGGTGTACGAGCAGTACTTC	CASSFLTGVYEQYF
.	TRBV5-1	.	TRBJ2-5	TGCGCCAGCAGCTTGGGAACCGTTCCCCAAGAGACCCAGTACTTC	CASSLGTVPQETQYF
once	TRBV30	TRBD1	TRBJ2-7	TGTGCCTGGGCCGACAGGGGATATGGCGAGCAGTACTTC	CAWADRGYGEQYF
.	TRBV7-9	.	TRBJ1-5	TGTGCCAGCAGCCAGGTGGATCAGCCCCAGCATTTT	CASSQVDQPQHF
.	TRBV5-3	.	TRBJ1-2	TGTGCCAGAAGACGCCAGACCAGGGGCCCATTTTTTAACTATGGCTACACCTTC	CARRRQTRGPFFNYGYTF
.	TRBV5-1	TRBD1	TRBJ1-2	TGCGCCAGCAGCCCGGGACAGGGGCCTCGTAGGAATGGCTACACCTTC	CASSPGQGPRRNGYTF
.	TRBV15	.	TRBJ2-1	TGTGCCACCAGCAGACCCCGACTACCCGAGCAGTTCTTC	CATSRPRLPEQFF
.	TRBV4-2	.	TRBJ1-4	TGTGCCAGCATGACGAGGATTGGGGAAAAACTGTTTTTT	CASMTRIGEKLFF
.	TRBV29-1	TRBD1	TRBJ2-5	TGCAGCGTTGATGGGACAGGGAGTGGAGAGACCCAGTACTTC	CSVDGTGSGETQYF
.	TRBV18	.	TRBJ1-2	TGTGCCAGCTCACCACCGAGTCTGGGGCGCGACTATGGCTACACCTTC	CASSPPSLGRDYGYTF
once	TRBV28	TRBD1	TRBJ1-1	TGTGCCAGCAGTTTTCCCGAGGGGGCGCGTTACACTGAAGCTTTCTTT	CASSFPEGARYTEAFF
.	TRBV29-1	.	TRBJ2-7	TGCAGCGTAGGGCAGCTAGCCTACGAGCAGTACTTC	CSVGQLAYEQYF
.	TRBV9	TRBD2	TRBJ2-1	TGTGCCAGCAGCTCTCGAGGGACTAGCGGGGGTAATGAGCAGTTCTTC	CASSSRGTSGGNEQFF
.	TRBV2	TRBD1	TRBJ2-1	TGTGCCAGCAGACGGACAGGGGGCGGGAATGAGCAGTTCTTC	CASRRTGGGNEQFF
.	TRBV11-2	.	TRBJ2-3	TGTGCCAGCAGCTTAGTGTGGCGGAACACAGATACGCAGTATTTT	CASSLVWRNTDTQYF
.	TRBV5-1	TRBD1	TRBJ2-2	TGCGCCAGCAGCTTTATGGACAGGACGAACACCGGGGAGCTGTTTTTT	CASSFMDRTNTGELFF
.	TRBV4-2	.	TRBJ1-3	TGTGCCAGCAGCCCCGTCTCTGGAAACACCATATATTTT	CASSPVSGNTIYF
.	TRBV6-5	TRBD1	TRBJ1-3	TGTGCCAGCAGTCCCTCCGGGACAGGGAGAAACACCATATATTTT	CASSPSGTGRNTIYF
.	TRBV5-5	TRBD1	TRBJ2-7	TGTGCCAGCAGCTGGGCGACAGGGAGTACCTACGAGCAGTACTTC	CASSWATGSTYEQYF
few	TRBV5-5	.	TRBJ1-5	TGTGCCAGCAGCCGTTCCCTTTCCGATCAGCCCCAGCATTTT	CASSRSLSDQPQHF
.	TRBV7-9	.	TRBJ1-1	TGTGCCAGCAGCTTAGTTCAGGGGAGGAACACTGAAGCTTTCTTT	CASSLVQGRNTEAFF
.	TRBV7-8	TRBD1	TRBJ1-4	TGTGCCAGCAGCCCACCGGGACAGGGGGCGACAAAACTGTTTTTT	CASSPPGQGATKLFF
.	TRBV7-3	.	TRBJ1-1	TGTGCCAGCAGCCTATCTCCCGGAACTGAAGCTTTCTTT	CASSLSPGTEAFF
.	TRBV6-1	.	TRBJ2-2	TGTGCCAGCAGAGAACTTCCGGGACGGGGAAAAAACACCGGGGAGCTGTTTTTT	CASRELPGRGKNTGELFF
.	TRBV19	.	TRBJ1-5	TGTGCCAGTAGTATAGATCGGGCTGTTTATCAGCCCCAGCATTTT	CASSIDRAVYQPQHF
.	TRBV11-2	.	TRBJ2-7	TGTGCCAGCAGCTTAGGCCCAGGGGTCAGCTACGAGCAGTACTTC	CASSLGPGVSYEQYF
few	TRBV29-1	.	TRBJ2-7	TGCAGCGTTAAGGGGCTTGCGAGACGACCCCAACCCACCTACGAGCAGTACTTC	CSVKGLARRPQPTYEQYF